Below are 2 T cell receptor beta chains sequenced from a single sample in a study of STAT5B mutations in CD4+ large granular lymphocyte leukemia. The method was immunoSEQ multiplex PCR; TCRdb's version includes in-frame clones alone and lacks a portion of them. The repertoire holds 30,000 to 35,000 clones, with 70% to 90% as singletons. Sequencing was performed on CD4+ T cells from blood buffy coats. The receptors derive from a human donor in good health.

The chain links TRBV6-1 to TRBJ1-1; D gene unclear. Germline V gene sequence: CDR1 MNHNS, CDR2 SASEGT. V dropped 4 bases and J dropped 0 bases, with 9 bases sitting between them. The length of the CDR3 is 14 residues. The chain's CDR3 is CASSARQLNTEAFF. The DNA of the CDR3 is TGTGCCAGCAGTGCCAGGCAACTGAACACTGAAGCTTTCTTT.

This chain connects TRBV7-9 to TRBJ1-2; no firm D call. CDR3 length: 13 amino acids. Germline assignment: CDR1 SEHNR and CDR2 FQNEAQ (reference sequence). V was trimmed by 0 bases and J by 8 bases, leaving 10 bases between them. The DNA for the CDR3 is TGTGCCAGCAGCTTAGCAGGAGGGCCCGGCTACACCTTC. Translated: CASSLAGGPGYTF.